The TCR beta chain described here comes from a study of regulatory T cells in long-lasting Graves disease. Study details: The term persistent Graves' disease signified upward of 5 years on antithyroid drugs with positive TSH receptor antibodies. The study, taken as a whole, reports: There were preferences for TRBV28, TRBJ1-2 and TRBJ2-5 in persistent disease. Persistent patients had a count of shared public clonotypes (roughly 2,500) that exceeded that of new patients (around 970).

Indicated time point: persistent/refractory GD, antithyroid drugs over 5 years with positive TRAb. Preparation of the TCR library used RNA extracted from PBMCs. With iRepertoire HTBI primers and Arm-PCR of CDR3 regions, TCR beta libraries were built. A single record per CDR3 protein comes from TCRdb applying MiXCR to the multiplex PCR reads. This sample carries around 450,000 distinct CDR3 sequences, roughly 21% of them seen once, and the ten largest clones take roughly 7%. As for this clonotype: Antigen unknown.

Losses at the gene ends were 2 bases for V and 3 bases for J; bases not matched to a gene: 2. In germline, CDR1 is SGDLS, CDR2 YYNGEE. The CDR3 loop spans 15 amino acids. The TCR originated in a female donor with Graves disease. This material consisted of peripheral blood mononuclear cells (PBMCs), taken when the disease was refractory, from a patient treated with antithyroid drugs. This chain connects TRBV9 to TRBJ1-4, with 9 bases that match TRBD1. The CDR3 sequence: CASSVRTGANEKLFF. CDR3 nucleotide sequence: TGTGCCAGCAGCGTTCGGACAGGGGCTAATGAAAAACTGTTTTTT.